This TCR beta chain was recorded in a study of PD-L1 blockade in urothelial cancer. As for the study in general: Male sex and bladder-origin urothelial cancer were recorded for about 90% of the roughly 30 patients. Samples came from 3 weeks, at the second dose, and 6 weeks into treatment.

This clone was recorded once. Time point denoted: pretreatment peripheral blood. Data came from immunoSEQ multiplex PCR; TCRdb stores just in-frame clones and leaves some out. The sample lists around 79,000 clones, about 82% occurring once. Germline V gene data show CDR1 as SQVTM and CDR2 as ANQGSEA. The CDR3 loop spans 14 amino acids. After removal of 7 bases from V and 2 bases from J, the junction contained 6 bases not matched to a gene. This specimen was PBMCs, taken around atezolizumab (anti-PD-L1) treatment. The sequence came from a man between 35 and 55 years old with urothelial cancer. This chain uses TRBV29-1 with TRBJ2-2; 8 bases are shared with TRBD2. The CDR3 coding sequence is TGCAGCGGTGGGCGGGAGGCAAACACCGGGGAGCTGTTTTTT. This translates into CSGGREANTGELFF.